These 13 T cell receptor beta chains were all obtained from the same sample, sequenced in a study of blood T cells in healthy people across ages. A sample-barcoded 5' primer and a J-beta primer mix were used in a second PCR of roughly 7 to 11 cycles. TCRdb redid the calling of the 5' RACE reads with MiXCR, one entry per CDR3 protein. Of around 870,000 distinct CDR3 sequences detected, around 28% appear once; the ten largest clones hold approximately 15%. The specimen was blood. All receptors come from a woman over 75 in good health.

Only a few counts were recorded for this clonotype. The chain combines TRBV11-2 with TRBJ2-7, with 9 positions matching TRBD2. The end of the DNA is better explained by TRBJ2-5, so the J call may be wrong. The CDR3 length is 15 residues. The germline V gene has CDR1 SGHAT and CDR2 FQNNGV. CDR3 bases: TGTGCCAGCAGCTGCCCCGTAGCGGGGGTGAAGACCCAGTACTTC. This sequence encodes CASSCPVAGVKTQYF.

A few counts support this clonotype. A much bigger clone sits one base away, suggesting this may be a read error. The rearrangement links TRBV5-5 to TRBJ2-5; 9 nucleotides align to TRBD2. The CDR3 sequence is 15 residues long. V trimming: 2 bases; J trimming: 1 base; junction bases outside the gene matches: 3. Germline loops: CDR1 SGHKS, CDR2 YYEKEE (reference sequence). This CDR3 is CASSFLAGAQETQYF. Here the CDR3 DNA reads TGTGCCAGCAGCTTCTTAGCGGGGGCCCAAGAGACCCAGTACTTC.

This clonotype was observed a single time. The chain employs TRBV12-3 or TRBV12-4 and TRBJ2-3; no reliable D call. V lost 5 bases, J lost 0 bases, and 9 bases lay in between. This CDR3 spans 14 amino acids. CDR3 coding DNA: TGTGCCAGCAGTGAGCCACCTAGCACAGATACGCAGTATTTT. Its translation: CASSEPPSTDTQYF.

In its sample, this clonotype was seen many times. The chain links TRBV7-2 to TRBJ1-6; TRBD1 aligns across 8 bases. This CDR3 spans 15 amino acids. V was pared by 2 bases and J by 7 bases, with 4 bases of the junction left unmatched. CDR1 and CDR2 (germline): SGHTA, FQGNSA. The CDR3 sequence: CASSLQGAGNSPLHF. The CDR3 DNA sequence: TGTGCCAGCAGCTTACAGGGGGCAGGGAATTCACCCCTCCACTTT.

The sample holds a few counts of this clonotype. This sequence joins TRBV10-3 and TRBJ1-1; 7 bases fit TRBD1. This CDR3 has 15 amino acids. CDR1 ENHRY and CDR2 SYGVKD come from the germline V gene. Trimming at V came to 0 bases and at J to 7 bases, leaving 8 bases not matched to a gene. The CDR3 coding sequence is TGTGCCATCAGTGAGTCGGAGAGGGGGCATGGTGAAGCTTTCTTT. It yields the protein CAISESERGHGEAFF.

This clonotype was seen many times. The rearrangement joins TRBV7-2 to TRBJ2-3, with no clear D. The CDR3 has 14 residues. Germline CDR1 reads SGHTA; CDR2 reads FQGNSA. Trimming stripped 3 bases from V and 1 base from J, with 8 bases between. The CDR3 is CASSLFYGTDTQYF. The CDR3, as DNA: TGTGCCAGCAGCTTGTTTTATGGCACAGATACGCAGTATTTT. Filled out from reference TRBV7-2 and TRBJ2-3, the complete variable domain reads GAGVSQSPSNKVTEKGKDVELRCDPISGHTALYWYRQSLGQGLEFLIYFQGNSAPDKSGLPSDRFSAERTGGSVSTLTIQRTQQEDSAVYLCASSLFYGTDTQYFGPGTRLTVL.

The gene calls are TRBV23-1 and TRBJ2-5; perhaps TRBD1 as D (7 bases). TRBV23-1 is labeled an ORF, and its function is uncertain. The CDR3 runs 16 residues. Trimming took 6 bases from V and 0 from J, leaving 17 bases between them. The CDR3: CASSQDRDSYQETQYF. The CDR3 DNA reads TGCGCCAGCAGCCAAGACAGGGACTCCTACCAAGAGACCCAGTACTTC.

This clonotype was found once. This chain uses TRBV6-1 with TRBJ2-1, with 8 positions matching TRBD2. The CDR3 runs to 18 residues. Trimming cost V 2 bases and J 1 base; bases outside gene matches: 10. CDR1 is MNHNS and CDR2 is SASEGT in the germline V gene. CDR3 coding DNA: TGTGCCAGCAGTGAACCCTTTAGCGGGATCCGGTCCTACAATGAGCAGTTCTTC. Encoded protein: CASSEPFSGIRSYNEQFF.

The CDR3 nucleotides read TGCAGTGCTAGCAGACGCGTCTCCTACGAGCAGTACTTC. It translates to CSASRRVSYEQYF. The chain is built from TRBV20-1 and TRBJ2-7; D is unresolved. Per the germline V gene, CDR1 is DFQATT and CDR2 is SNEGSKA (reference sequence). This CDR3 contains 13 residues. V shed 3 bases and J shed 0 bases, with 9 bases lying between them.

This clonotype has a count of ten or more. CDR3 in amino acids: CASRLGQGIKTQYF. The CDR3, as DNA: TGTGCCAGCAGACTTGGACAGGGGATAAAGACCCAGTACTTC. This sequence joins TRBV6-5 and TRBJ2-5, with 9 nucleotides matching TRBD1. Trimming took 6 bases from V and 6 from J; bases not matched to a gene: 8. The V gene's germline CDR1 is MNHEY and CDR2 SVGAGI. The CDR3 runs to 14 residues.

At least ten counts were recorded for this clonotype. The CDR3, as DNA: TGCAGCGTTGAATCGTCTGACAGTCTTGCGTCAGATACGCAGTATTTT. Encoded protein: CSVESSDSLASDTQYF. The chain employs TRBV29-1 and TRBJ2-3; the D gene is possibly TRBD1 (5 bases). This CDR3 spans 16 amino acids. The germline V gene encodes CDR1 SQVTM and CDR2 ANQGSEA. The ends were cut back, 2 bases at V and 4 bases at J, with 19 bases in the middle.

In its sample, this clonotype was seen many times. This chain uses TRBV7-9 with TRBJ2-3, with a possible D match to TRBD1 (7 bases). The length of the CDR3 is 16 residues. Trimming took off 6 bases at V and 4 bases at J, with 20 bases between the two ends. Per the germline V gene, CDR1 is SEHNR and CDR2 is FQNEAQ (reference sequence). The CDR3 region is CASRGTELTRADTQYF. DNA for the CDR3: TGTGCCAGCAGGGGGACAGAGCTGACTAGGGCAGATACGCAGTATTTT.

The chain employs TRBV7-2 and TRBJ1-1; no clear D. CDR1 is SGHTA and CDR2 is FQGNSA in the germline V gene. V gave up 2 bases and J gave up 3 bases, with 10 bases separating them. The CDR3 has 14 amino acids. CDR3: CASSLNTGYTEAFF. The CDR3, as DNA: TGTGCCAGCAGCTTAAATACGGGGTACACTGAAGCTTTCTTT.